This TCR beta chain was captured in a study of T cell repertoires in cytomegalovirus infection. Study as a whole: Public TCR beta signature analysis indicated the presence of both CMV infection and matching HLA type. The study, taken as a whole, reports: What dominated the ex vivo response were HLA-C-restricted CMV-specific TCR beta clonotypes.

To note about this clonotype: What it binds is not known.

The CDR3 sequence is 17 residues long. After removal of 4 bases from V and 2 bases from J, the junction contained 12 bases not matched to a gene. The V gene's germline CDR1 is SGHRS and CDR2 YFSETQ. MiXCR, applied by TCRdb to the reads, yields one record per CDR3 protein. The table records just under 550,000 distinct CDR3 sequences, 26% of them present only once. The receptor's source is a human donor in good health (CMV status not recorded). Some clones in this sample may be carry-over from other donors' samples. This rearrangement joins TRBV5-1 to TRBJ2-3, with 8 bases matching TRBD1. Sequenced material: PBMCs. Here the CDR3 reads CASSDLLGQGPTDTQYF. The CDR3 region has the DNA TGCGCCAGCAGCGATTTACTAGGACAGGGCCCCACAGATACGCAGTATTTT.